Sequencing of this T cell receptor beta chain was carried out in a study of blood T cells in healthy people across ages. Primed by a sample-barcoded 5' primer and a J-beta primer mix, a second PCR proceeded for roughly 7 to 11 cycles. MiXCR, run by TCRdb on the 5' RACE reads, gives a single entry per CDR3 protein. The profile shows over a million distinct CDR3 sequences, roughly 43% of them singletons. The CDR3 length is 16 residues. Germline CDR1 and CDR2: ENHRY and SYGVKD. Trimming took off 3 bases at V and 4 bases at J, with 15 bases between the two ends. The study drew donors from healthy Caucasian individuals in Russia aged roughly 6 to 100.

The genes are TRBV10-3 and TRBJ2-2, with a weak D call TRBD2 (6 bases). Material for sequencing was blood. This TCR was recovered from a woman under 30 in good health. The CDR3 region has the DNA TGTGCCATCAGTGATAATACGGGAGAGGGCACCGGGGAGCTGTTTTTT. Residues: CAISDNTGEGTGELFF.